The 11 T cell receptor beta chains in this list originate from one sample, sequenced in a study of graft-versus-host responses after intestinal transplantation. Their target antigens are unknown. Using immunoSEQ multiplex PCR, the repertoire was profiled, and TCRdb retains in-frame clones only, with some absent. There are about 81,000 clones in the sample; approximately 88% occur only once, and approximately 0.35% lies in the top ten. The sequencing here drew on unstimulated CD4+ T cells sorted from spleen or lymph node cells, taken before intestinal transplant. The source of these receptors is a human donor who received an intestinal transplant.

The chain uses TRBV6-8 and TRBJ2-7; D might be TRBD1 (6 bases). The CDR3 sequence is 13 residues long. V lost 10 bases, J lost 6 bases, and 19 bases lay in between. Germline CDR1 and CDR2: MNHGY and SAAAGT. CDR3 DNA sequence: TGTGCCACCCTGACAGGAAAAGGGGGCGAGCAGTACTTC. Translating gives CATLTGKGGEQYF.

This chain links TRBV6-5 with TRBJ2-5; D may be TRBD1 (5 bases). This CDR3 region has 14 residues. CDR1 and CDR2 from the germline V gene are MNHEY and SVGAGI. Trimming took 0 bases from V and 5 from J, leaving 10 bases between them. The DNA of the CDR3 is TGTGCCAGCAGTTACTCGGGGCGTCGGGAGACCCAGTACTTC. Protein sequence: CASSYSGRRETQYF.

The chain employs TRBV28 and TRBJ2-6, with TRBD1 identical over 7 bases. Germline loops: CDR1 MDHEN, CDR2 SYDVKM. The CDR3 totals 15 residues. After removal of 9 bases from V and 0 bases from J, the junction contained 5 bases not matched to a gene. The CDR3 sequence is CASKPGGSGANVLTF. CDR3 nucleotides: TGTGCCAGTAAACCAGGGGGCTCTGGGGCCAACGTCCTGACTTTC.

The chain employs TRBV2 and TRBJ1-1; D remains unclear. The V and J ends lost 4 bases and 4 bases respectively, with 16 bases between them. Germline-derived CDR1 and CDR2 are SNHLY and FYNNEI. The CDR3 contains 15 residues. The CDR3 DNA reads as TGTGCCAGCAGTGGCGGGATCCAAGGAGGCACTGAAGCTTTCTTT. Its translation: CASSGGIQGGTEAFF.

J is TRBJ2-1 and V is TRBV11-2; 8 bases map to TRBD2. The CDR3 is 16 amino acids. Trimming cost V 3 bases and J 4 bases; bases outside gene matches: 8. Germline values: CDR1 SGHAT, CDR2 FQNNGV. The CDR3 bases are TGTGCCAGCAGCTTGGGACTAGGGGGACTTTACAATGAGCAGTTCTTC. Its translation is CASSLGLGGLYNEQFF.

The rearrangement joins TRBV6-4 to TRBJ1-2; 7 bases are shared with TRBD1. With 6 bases clipped from V and 6 bases from J, the junction kept 13 bases outside the gene matches. The CDR3 contains 15 residues. CDR1 MRHNA and CDR2 SNTAGT come from the germline V gene. CDR3 sequence: CASSSTGDGKNGYTF. The CDR3 region has the DNA TGTGCCAGCAGCAGCACAGGGGACGGGAAGAATGGCTACACCTTC.

This chain links TRBV6-1 with TRBJ1-4; D is possibly TRBD1 (5 bases). The germline gives CDR1 MNHNS, CDR2 SASEGT. This CDR3 has 13 residues. Trimming took 9 bases from V and 4 from J, leaving 12 bases between them. The chain's CDR3 is CASGKGLNEKLFF. The CDR3, as DNA: TGTGCCAGTGGGAAGGGACTTAATGAAAAACTGTTTTTT.

The chain has TRBV5-4 and TRBJ2-5, with TRBD2 matching over 11 bases. Germline assignment: CDR1 SGHNT and CDR2 YYREEE (reference sequence). The CDR3 is made up of 16 amino acids. V lost 1 base to trimming and J lost 5 bases; unmatched junction nucleotides: 7. CDR3 loop: CASSLKLAGGGETQYF. The CDR3 bases are TGTGCCAGCAGCTTGAAGCTAGCGGGGGGCGGGGAGACCCAGTACTTC.

The V and J genes are TRBV28 and TRBJ1-2; 12 nucleotides line up with TRBD1. The germline V gene has CDR1 MDHEN and CDR2 SYDVKM. Germline trimming cut 6 bases from V and 1 base from J; bases unmatched to any gene: 6. This CDR3 has 16 amino acids. This CDR3 is CASRGTGGVYNYGYTF. The DNA of the CDR3 is TGTGCCAGCAGAGGGACAGGGGGCGTGTATAACTATGGCTACACCTTC.

This chain uses TRBV19 with TRBJ2-1, with D tentatively TRBD2 (7 bases). V was shortened by 5 bases and J by 0 bases, with 17 bases between the two germline ends. Germline loops: CDR1 LNHDA, CDR2 SQIVND (reference sequence). The CDR3 contains 17 residues. This CDR3 is CASSAGASGNSYNEQFF. CDR3 DNA sequence: TGTGCCAGTAGTGCAGGGGCTAGCGGAAACTCCTACAATGAGCAGTTCTTC.

The CDR3 reads CASSFYNEQFF. The DNA of the CDR3 is TGTGCCAGCAGCTTCTACAATGAGCAGTTCTTC. The rearrangement joins TRBV6-5 to TRBJ2-1; D is undetermined. There are 11 residues in the CDR3. The V end was cut by 6 bases, the J end by 3 bases, with 3 bases between. From germline, CDR1 is MNHEY and CDR2 SVGAGI.